The 5 T cell receptor beta chains listed next were all sequenced from one sample in a study of T cell repertoires in cytomegalovirus infection. MiXCR, applied by TCRdb to the reads, yields one record per CDR3 protein. The table shows almost 500,000 distinct CDR3 sequences, with about 10% occurring only once. The sample was PBMCs. Receptors were obtained from a human donor in good health (CMV status not recorded). Some clones in this sample may be carry-over from other donors' samples.

The chain recombines TRBV9 with TRBJ1-5; TRBD1 might be the D (6 bases). Germline CDR1 is SGDLS and CDR2 is YYNGEE. This CDR3 has 15 amino acids. V shed 3 bases and J shed 0 bases, with 10 bases lying between them. Here the CDR3 reads CASSERGNSNQPQHF. CDR3 coding DNA: TGTGCCAGCAGCGAAAGGGGGAATAGCAATCAGCCCCAGCATTTT.

This clonotype was seen just once. V is TRBV15 and J is TRBJ1-1; D is possibly TRBD1 (6 bases). CDR1 is LNHNV, CDR2 YYDKDF, per germline (reference sequence). The CDR3 has 15 amino acids. Trimming cost V 0 bases and J 0 bases, with 8 bases left between them. In nucleotides, the CDR3 is TGTGCCACCAGCAGAGATAGGGGGATGAACACTGAAGCTTTCTTT. It codes for CATSRDRGMNTEAFF.

This clonotype was detected many times. The chain recombines TRBV19 with TRBJ2-2; the match to TRBD1 covers 8 bases. This CDR3 region has 17 residues. V shed 6 bases, J shed 0 bases, and the junction held 9 bases outside the gene matches. Germline V CDR1 and CDR2: LNHDA, SQIVND (reference sequence). The CDR3 DNA sequence: TGTGCCAGTAGCCGGGACAGGACCTACGCGAACACCGGGGAGCTGTTTTTT. Amino acids: CASSRDRTYANTGELFF.

This clonotype was seen ten or more times. One junction end does not reproduce the germline sequence, and a read error may be involved. CDR3 coding DNA: TGTGCCAGCAGCCTCTTATTACGATTCGAGGATTTT. Residues: CASSLLLRFEDF. This sequence joins TRBV7-9 and TRBJ1-3; unclear D gene. The CDR3 spans 12 residues. The germline V gene encodes CDR1 SEHNR and CDR2 FQNEAQ (reference sequence).

This sequence joins TRBV4-1 and TRBJ2-7, with TRBD2 matching over 13 bases. Germline V lookup: CDR1 MGHRA, CDR2 YSYEKL. The CDR3 runs 18 residues. Trimming at V came to 1 base and at J to 1 base, leaving 7 bases not matched to a gene. CDR3 DNA sequence: TGCGCCAGCAGCCAAGTGGGTAGGGGACTAGCGGGATCCTACGAGCAGTACTTC. It codes for CASSQVGRGLAGSYEQYF.